The 17 T cell receptor beta chains below were found in one sample sequenced in a study of CD8+CD57+ T cells in acquired aplastic anemia. Template material for TCR beta VDJ and CDR3 profiling consisted of genomic DNA. One entry per CDR3 protein results from TCRdb running MiXCR on the reads. The table records hundreds of thousands of distinct CDR3 sequences, 65% to 80% of them present only once. Source material: sorted CD4+, CD8+, or CD8+CD57+ T cells (not recorded which) from PBMCs. These receptors originate from a human donor in good health, serving as a control.

This clonotype was recorded at least ten times. The chain links TRBV19 to TRBJ2-7, with D uncertain. With 3 bases removed from V and 3 bases from J, the gap between germline ends came to 9 bases. Germline-derived CDR1 and CDR2 are LNHDA and SQIVND (reference sequence). The CDR3 consists of 13 residues. The CDR3 DNA sequence: TGTGCCAGTAGTATGGGCTTCCTCTACGAGCAGTACTTC. Its protein is CASSMGFLYEQYF.

Ten or more counts support this clonotype. The chain couples TRBV6-4 to TRBJ2-1; 9 bases align to TRBD1. Germline values: CDR1 MRHNA, CDR2 SNTAGT. V trimming: 5 bases; J trimming: 3 bases; junction bases outside the gene matches: 5. CDR3 size: 15 residues. The CDR3 sequence: CASSPDRGFYNEQFF. The CDR3 DNA sequence: TGTGCCAGCAGTCCGGACAGGGGATTCTACAATGAGCAGTTCTTC.

This chain uses TRBV4-2 with TRBJ2-7; D gene ambiguous. This CDR3 spans 15 amino acids. Trimming removed 1 base from V and 6 bases from J, with 16 bases in between. The germline CDR1 and CDR2 sequences are LGHNA and YNFKEQ. In nucleotides, the CDR3 is TGTGCCAGCAGCCAAGGGGTGGGCGGTATCGGCGAGCAGTACTTC. Protein: CASSQGVGGIGEQYF.

This clonotype was recorded many times. The chain uses TRBV12-3 or TRBV12-4 and TRBJ2-3; 14 nucleotides align to TRBD2. The CDR3 covers 19 residues. The ends lost 6 bases at V and 5 bases at J; junction bases unmatched: 16. The CDR3 DNA sequence: TGTGCCAGCAGCCGACTAGCGGGGGGGCCTCAGCTTTTGGAAGATACGCAGTATTTT. Translation gives CASSRLAGGPQLLEDTQYF.

For this clonotype: Since a much larger clone is just one base distant, this may be a read error. The chain recombines TRBV2 with TRBJ2-5, with D unresolved. CDR3 length: 14 residues. Germline-derived CDR1 and CDR2 are SNHLY and FYNNEI. The CDR3 nucleotides are TGTGCCGGCAGACCCGGGCCATCTTTCGGGACCCAGTACTTC. Translation: CAGRPGPSFGTQYF.

The rearrangement joins TRBV20-1 to TRBJ1-6; 9 positions agree with TRBD1. The CDR3 runs to 13 residues. V shed 5 bases, J shed 13 bases, and the junction held 9 bases outside the gene matches. The germline CDR1 and CDR2 sequences are DFQATT and SNEGSKA (reference sequence). CDR3: CSAWDRDTSPLHF. As DNA, the CDR3 is TGCAGTGCTTGGGACAGGGATACTTCCCCCCTCCACTTT.

V gene TRBV2 combines with J gene TRBJ2-3; no reliable D call. This CDR3 spans 15 amino acids. Trimming left V 7 bases short and J 0 bases short, with 14 bases between. Germline assignment: CDR1 SNHLY and CDR2 FYNNEI. The CDR3 reads CASNGPALSTDTQYF. CDR3 nucleotide sequence: TGTGCCAGCAATGGTCCAGCCCTAAGCACAGATACGCAGTATTTT.

The chain employs TRBV7-9 and TRBJ2-2; the D call may be TRBD1 or TRBD2 (6 bases each). This CDR3 has 15 amino acids. Germline CDR1 SEHNR, CDR2 FQNEAQ (reference sequence). Trimming removed 3 bases from V and 16 bases from J, with 24 bases in between. CDR3 in DNA: TGTGCCAGCAGCTTCTTGGGGGGCTTTTCACGCCTCCAGTTTTTT. This gives the protein CASSFLGGFSRLQFF.

The CDR3 DNA sequence: TGTGCCAGCAGCTCCCTGGACAGCTACGAGCAGTACTTC. Residues: CASSSLDSYEQYF. V is TRBV5-6 and J is TRBJ2-7; a weak D match, TRBD1 (6 bases). The CDR3 totals 13 residues. Between the trimmed V and J ends, which lost 3 bases and 3 bases, there was a span of 10 bases. CDR1 and CDR2 (germline): SGHDT, YYEEEE.

The gene calls are TRBV9 and TRBJ1-2, with a weak D call TRBD1 (5 bases). This CDR3 is 13 amino acids long. V lost 0 bases, J lost 7 bases, and 10 bases lay in between. Looked up from germline, CDR1 is SGDLS and CDR2 is YYNGEE. The CDR3 nucleotides are TGTGCCAGCAGCGTAGTGCCCGGGGCTGGCTACACCTTC. Residues: CASSVVPGAGYTF. The full variable domain, with the rest looked up from reference TRBV9 and TRBJ1-2, is DSGVTQTPKHLITATGQRVTLRCSPRSGDLSVYWYQQSLDQGLQFLIQYYNGEERAKGNILERFSAQQFPDLHSELNLSSLELGDSALYFCASSVVPGAGYTFGSGTRLTVV.

This sequence joins TRBV7-2 and TRBJ1-6, with D uncertain. The V gene's germline CDR1 is SGHTA and CDR2 FQGNSA. V lost 1 base and J 10 bases, leaving 14 bases between the germline ends. The CDR3 length is 15 residues. In DNA, the CDR3 is TGTGCCAGCAGCTTAGGAGCTGGAGCTGGATCACCCCTCCACTTT. Encoded protein: CASSLGAGAGSPLHF.

This chain connects TRBV6-1 to TRBJ2-7; D unclear. This CDR3 comprises 14 residues. Trimming pared 0 bases from V and 2 bases from J, leaving 8 bases between. Germline V lookup: CDR1 MNHNS, CDR2 SASEGT. In DNA form, the CDR3 reads TGTGCCAGCAGTGAAGCCTTCGATGCCTACGAGCAGTACTTC. This codes for CASSEAFDAYEQYF.

The chain is built from TRBV3-1 and TRBJ1-2; possibly TRBD1 for D (6 bases). The CDR3 is 15 amino acids. With 0 bases removed from V and 4 bases from J, the gap between germline ends came to 12 bases. Germline CDR1 reads LGHDT; CDR2 reads YNNKEL (reference sequence). The CDR3 loop is CASSQEWDTGYGYTF. The CDR3, as DNA: TGTGCCAGCAGCCAAGAGTGGGACACCGGCTATGGCTACACCTTC.

Turning to this clonotype: One end of the junction fails to match germline, which may point to a read error. This sequence joins TRBV27 and TRBJ1-6; D is perhaps TRBD1 (5 bases). The CDR3 contains 16 residues. Germline CDR1 and CDR2: MNHEY and SMNVEV (reference sequence). In DNA form, the CDR3 reads TGCGCCAGCAGTTTTTCGGCAGGGAGCCCGGGATCACCCCTCCACTTT. Its protein is CASSFSAGSPGSPLHF.

This chain uses TRBV2 with TRBJ1-1; no reliable D call. Germline-derived CDR1 and CDR2 are SNHLY and FYNNEI. The V and J ends lost 2 bases and 8 bases respectively, with 12 bases between them. The CDR3 spans 13 residues. As DNA, the CDR3 is TGTGCCAGCAGTGAACAAGGAAAGGGAGAAGCTTTCTTT. This translates into CASSEQGKGEAFF.

The V call is TRBV7-4, the J call TRBJ2-7; D ambiguous. CDR3 length: 15 amino acids. The germline V gene has CDR1 SGHVT and CDR2 SQSDAQ. Trimming stripped 5 bases from V and 1 base from J, with 15 bases between. CDR3 amino acids: CASSPRITQSYEQYF. CDR3 DNA sequence: TGTGCCAGCAGCCCCCGTATAACGCAATCCTACGAGCAGTACTTC.

This chain connects TRBV5-1 to TRBJ2-5; 7 nucleotides line up with TRBD2. Germline V gene sequence: CDR1 SGHRS, CDR2 YFSETQ. This CDR3 is built from 16 residues. J lost 0 bases, V lost 0 bases, and 5 bases had no gene match. The DNA of the CDR3 is TGCGCCAGCAGCTTGGGCGGGGGAGTCAACCAAGAGACCCAGTACTTC. Translation: CASSLGGGVNQETQYF. Using reference TRBV5-1 and TRBJ2-5 for the parts outside the CDR3, the full variable domain is KAGVTQTPRYLIKTRGQQVTLSCSPISGHRSVSWYQQTPGQGLQFLFEYFSETQRNKGNFPGRFSGRQFSNSRSEMNVSTLELGDSALYLCASSLGGGVNQETQYFGPGTRLLVL.